This T cell receptor (beta chain) derives from a study of monozygotic twins with cystic fibrosis. Sequenced by immunoSEQ multiplex PCR; TCRdb stores in-frame clones only, minus some. Of 32,000 or so clones in the sample, 92% were seen once. The CDR3 covers 13 residues. V lost 3 bases and J 4 bases, leaving 7 bases between the germline ends. Looked up from germline, CDR1 is MRHNA and CDR2 is SNTAGT. The clonotype comes from a girl aged 2 to 9 with cystic fibrosis. Sequences were obtained from blood. The chain carries TRBV6-4 and TRBJ2-1; D gene unclear. DNA of the CDR3: TGTGCCAGCAGTGATGACACATACAATGAGCAGTTCTTC. The encoded protein is CASSDDTYNEQFF.